What follows are 17 T cell receptor beta chains derived from one specimen sequenced in a study of shared clonotypes between healthy human individuals. Generated by immunoSEQ multiplex PCR, the TCRdb table keeps only in-frame clones and is missing some. The data contain some 800,000 clones, approximately 92% of them seen just once; the ten biggest clones take up around 24%. The naive CD8 population came from CD45RO-negative cells selected for CCR7, without terminally differentiated effector memory CD45RA+ cells. The sequenced sample was naive CD8+ T cells sorted from blood. The receptors shown here come from a man aged 25-45 years in good health.

V gene TRBV7-2 combines with J gene TRBJ2-7; tentatively, D is TRBD1 or TRBD2 (5 bases each). CDR3 length: 13 residues. V was cut by 3 bases and J by 5 bases, with 11 bases left in between. The germline CDR1 and CDR2 sequences are SGHTA and FQGNSA. CDR3 bases: TGTGCCAGCAGCTTGGGGGACGCCCACGAGCAGTACTTC. Protein: CASSLGDAHEQYF.

Remarks on this clone: Different DNA sequences within this sample yield the same CDR3. The chain employs TRBV4-2 and TRBJ2-7; 16 nucleotides match TRBD2. The J segment lost 3 bases and the V segment lost 3 bases, leaving 14 bases of the junction unmatched. CDR1 is LGHNA and CDR2 is YNFKEQ in the germline V gene. CDR3 length: 20 residues. This CDR3 reads CASSQTLGLAGGPVYYEQYF. The DNA for the CDR3 is TGTGCCAGCAGCCAGACCCTGGGACTAGCGGGAGGGCCGGTATACTACGAGCAGTACTTC.

The genes are TRBV30 and TRBJ2-5; 15 bases match TRBD2. V gave up 1 base and J gave up 5 bases; unmatched junction bases: 2. The CDR3 length is 15 residues. In germline, CDR1 is GTSNPN, CDR2 SVGIG (reference sequence). The CDR3 DNA sequence: TGTGCCTGGAGTGGGACTAGCGGGAGGGGGGAGACCCAGTACTTC. This codes for CAWSGTSGRGETQYF.

This clone has a handful of counts. The gene calls are TRBV20-1 and TRBJ2-1, with 8 positions matching TRBD2. Germline values: CDR1 DFQATT, CDR2 SNEGSKA (reference sequence). The junction had 7 bases not matched to a gene; V was cut back by 5 bases and J by 13 bases. This CDR3 is built from 11 residues. The CDR3 sequence: CSAPYSGTQFF. CDR3 in DNA: TGCAGTGCTCCCTATAGCGGGACCCAGTTCTTC.

This clone was detected only once. Other nucleotide sequences from this sample produce the same CDR3. V usage is TRBV5-1 and J usage is TRBJ2-2; TRBD2 aligns across 15 bases. Germline V gene lookup returns CDR1 SGHRS and CDR2 YFSETQ. The CDR3 spans 17 residues. Trimming at V came to 4 bases and at J to 4 bases, leaving 5 bases not matched to a gene. For the CDR3, the DNA is TGCGCCAGCAGCCCAGGACTAGCGGGAGGGGGCACCGGGGAGCTGTTTTTT. This codes for CASSPGLAGGGTGELFF.

The chain joins TRBV25-1 to TRBJ2-1, with 12 bases identical to TRBD2. This CDR3 contains 13 residues. CDR1 and CDR2 (germline): MGHDK, SYGVNS. V lost 2 bases to trimming and J lost 14 bases; unmatched junction nucleotides: 4. As DNA, the CDR3 is TGTGCCAGCAGTGAAGGGCTAGCGGGGGGGGAGTTCTTC. It yields the protein CASSEGLAGGEFF.

Turning to this clone: The junction departs from germline at one end; a sequencing error may be responsible. The chain recombines TRBV4-1 with TRBJ2-5; D gene unclear. This CDR3 has 15 amino acids. Germline V CDR1 and CDR2: MGHRA, YSYEKL. In DNA form, the CDR3 reads TGCGCCAGCAGCCTACCGGCCGTCGACCAGGAGACCCAGTACTTC. It translates to CASSLPAVDQETQYF.

The chain joins TRBV9 to TRBJ2-7; no clear D. The CDR3 is made up of 14 amino acids. The germline V and J ends were trimmed by 0 bases and 1 base, with 8 bases remaining between them. Germline CDR1 and CDR2: SGDLS and YYNGEE. The CDR3 DNA follows: TGTGCCAGCAGCGTAGGTCGACTTTCCTACGAGCAGTACTTC. Translation: CASSVGRLSYEQYF.

This chain joins TRBV5-4 and TRBJ2-7; TRBD2 agrees at 11 bases. The CDR3 has 14 amino acids. CDR1 and CDR2 from the germline V gene are SGHNT and YYREEE (reference sequence). J gave up 2 bases and V 2 bases, and 0 bases lay outside the gene matches. CDR3 region: CASSFSGRAYEQYF. Here the CDR3 DNA reads TGTGCCAGCAGCTTTAGCGGGAGGGCCTACGAGCAGTACTTC.

This clone was seen only a few times. Other nucleotide sequences in the sample specify the same CDR3. The chain links TRBV28 to TRBJ2-7; D is unclear. The germline V gene has CDR1 MDHEN and CDR2 SYDVKM. V was clipped by 6 bases and J by 0 bases, with 3 bases between them. There are 11 residues in the CDR3. The CDR3 spells CASSTSYEQYF. In DNA, the CDR3 is TGTGCCAGCAGCACCTCCTACGAGCAGTACTTC. Full variable domain (remainder filled in from reference TRBV28 and TRBJ2-7): DVKVTQSSRYLVKRTGEKVFLECVQDMDHENMFWYRQDPGLGLRLIYFSYDVKMKEKGDIPEGYSVSREKKERFSLILESASTNQTSMYLCASSTSYEQYFGPGTRLTVT.

The chain links TRBV30 to TRBJ2-3; D is ambiguous. This CDR3 is 14 amino acids long. The germline gives CDR1 GTSNPN, CDR2 SVGIG (reference sequence). Trimming cost V 4 bases and J 0 bases, with 11 bases left between them. CDR3 nucleotide sequence: TGTGCCTGGATGGCGGATACTAGCACAGATACGCAGTATTTT. This codes for CAWMADTSTDTQYF.

V is TRBV28 and J is TRBJ1-5; D ambiguous. The CDR3 is made up of 15 amino acids. Deletions cut 6 bases from V and 0 bases from J, with 12 bases between. Germline V gene lookup returns CDR1 MDHEN and CDR2 SYDVKM. The CDR3 bases are TGTGCCAGCAGGGGGTCAGACTATAGCAATCAGCCCCAGCATTTT. This codes for CASRGSDYSNQPQHF. The full variable domain, with the rest looked up from reference TRBV28 and TRBJ1-5, is DVKVTQSSRYLVKRTGEKVFLECVQDMDHENMFWYRQDPGLGLRLIYFSYDVKMKEKGDIPEGYSVSREKKERFSLILESASTNQTSMYLCASRGSDYSNQPQHFGDGTRLSIL.

The J gene is TRBJ1-1, the V gene TRBV28; D ambiguous. Germline V gene data show CDR1 as MDHEN and CDR2 as SYDVKM. The CDR3 is made up of 12 amino acids. Trimming cost V 5 bases and J 3 bases, with 7 bases left between them. CDR3 bases: TGTGCCAGCAGTCCACAGTACACTGAAGCTTTCTTT. As protein: CASSPQYTEAFF.

The chain joins TRBV18 to TRBJ2-2, with D possibly TRBD2 on 5 matching bases. Germline assignment: CDR1 KGHSH and CDR2 LQKENI. The CDR3 runs 16 residues. Between the trimmed V and J ends, which lost 0 bases and 7 bases, there was a span of 15 bases. Written as DNA, the CDR3 is TGTGCCAGCTCACCACCGGTGAGGGAGAGTATCGGGGAGCTGTTTTTT. This sequence encodes CASSPPVRESIGELFF.

The chain couples TRBV4-1 to TRBJ2-2, with a weak D call TRBD2 (5 bases). CDR1 and CDR2 (germline): MGHRA, YSYEKL. This CDR3 has 15 residues. V was clipped by 1 base and J by 4 bases, with 10 bases between them. Here the CDR3 DNA reads TGCGCCAGCAGCCAAGTTCTAGAGGGCACCGGGGAGCTGTTTTTT. It codes for CASSQVLEGTGELFF.

The chain combines TRBV7-9 with TRBJ1-5; tentatively, D is TRBD1 (6 bases). The V end lost 1 base, the J end lost 7 bases, and 14 bases lay between the germline ends. CDR1 and CDR2 from the germline V gene are SEHNR and FQNEAQ (reference sequence). There are 15 residues in the CDR3. Written as DNA, the CDR3 is TGTGCCAGCAGCTTAGACGGGACACCAAACCAGCCCCAGCATTTT. It is translated as CASSLDGTPNQPQHF.

The rearrangement joins TRBV5-4 to TRBJ2-7; D call uncertain. Per germline, CDR1 SGHNT and CDR2 YYREEE (reference sequence). The CDR3 length is 13 residues. The germline V and J ends were trimmed by 0 bases and 5 bases, with 9 bases remaining between them. CDR3 amino acids: CASSLVGEDEQYF. CDR3 bases: TGTGCCAGCAGCTTGGTAGGTGAAGACGAGCAGTACTTC.